This TCR beta chain originates from a study of OX40 agonist ivuxolimab in advanced cancers. From germline, CDR1 is SGHTA and CDR2 FQGNSA. The CDR3 has 13 amino acids. Trimming removed 3 bases from V and 5 bases from J, with 7 bases in between. Only in-frame clones appear in the TCRdb table, and some are missing; sequencing was by immunoSEQ multiplex PCR. The repertoire holds under 50,000 clones, with over 60% as singletons. This chain joins TRBV7-2 and TRBJ1-4; D gene unclear. This specimen consisted of CD4+ or CD8+ T cells sorted from blood, obtained in a trial of the OX40 agonist ivuxolimab. This receptor was obtained from an adult with an advanced solid tumor such as melanoma, head and neck, liver or kidney cancer. The CDR3 DNA follows: TGTGCCAGCAGCTTCGGCGGGAATGAAAAACTGTTTTTT. It specifies CASSFGGNEKLFF. Supplemented by reference TRBV7-2 and TRBJ1-4, the full variable domain reads GAGVSQSPSNKVTEKGKDVELRCDPISGHTALYWYRQSLGQGLEFLIYFQGNSAPDKSGLPSDRFSAERTGGSVSTLTIQRTQQEDSAVYLCASSFGGNEKLFFGSGTQLSVL.